The 19 T cell receptor beta chains listed next were all sequenced from one sample in a study of STAT3 mutations in large granular lymphocyte leukemia. Broader study findings: Every T-cell large granular lymphocyte leukemia patient had at least one immunodominant TCR beta clonotype.

Sequenced by immunoSEQ multiplex PCR; TCRdb stores in-frame clones only, minus some. The data show under 25,000 clones, approximately 90% seen once. What these receptors recognize is not known. The sequenced sample consisted of peripheral blood mononuclear cells. These receptors came from a man between 60 and 75 years old with T-cell large granular lymphocyte leukemia. Some clones in this sample may be carry-over from other donors' samples.

Comments on this clone: The DNA is left out, because the CDR3 cannot be placed on it with certainty; the CDR3 is given as TCRdb lists it. V is TRBV28 and J is TRBJ1-1; TRBD1 is taken as the D call from the table, unchecked against the DNA. The CDR3 spans 13 amino acids, including both terminal residues. Germline loops: CDR1 MDHEN, CDR2 SYDVKM. CDR3 region: CASSVGTGSIGFF.

The V and J genes are TRBV28 and TRBJ2-7; 12 nucleotides line up with TRBD2. This CDR3 region has 15 residues. Germline CDR1 and CDR2: MDHEN and SYDVKM. J gave up 2 bases and V 6 bases, and 5 bases lay outside the gene matches. This CDR3 is CASRPTSGRPYEQYF. The CDR3 nucleotides are TGTGCCAGCAGACCCACTAGCGGGAGGCCCTACGAGCAGTACTTC.

This chain uses TRBV7-8 with TRBJ1-2; D unresolved. Germline V lookup: CDR1 SGHVS, CDR2 FQNEAQ. This CDR3 has 12 amino acids. Between the trimmed V and J ends, which lost 6 bases and 7 bases, there was a span of 12 bases. The CDR3 sequence is CASRAWVTGYTF. The CDR3 DNA sequence: TGTGCCAGCAGGGCCTGGGTTACTGGCTACACCTTC.

This clone is a singleton in its sample. The chain carries TRBV6-5 and TRBJ1-2; tentatively, D is TRBD1 (6 bases). The CDR3 spans 14 residues. Germline-derived CDR1 and CDR2 are MNHEY and SVGAGI. The V end lost 4 bases, the J end lost 8 bases, and 17 bases lay between the germline ends. As DNA, the CDR3 is TGTGCCAGCAGTTTCCGACAGGACCTAAGGGGCTACACCTTC. Amino acids: CASSFRQDLRGYTF.

V is TRBV30 and J is TRBJ2-7; no clear D. The CDR3 is 11 residues long. Per the germline V gene, CDR1 is GTSNPN and CDR2 is SVGIG (reference sequence). Trimming left V 3 bases short and J 4 bases short, with 7 bases between. This CDR3 is CAWSYKYEQYF. DNA of the CDR3: TGTGCCTGGAGCTATAAATACGAGCAGTACTTC.

A few counts support this clone. The V call is TRBV5-1, the J call TRBJ1-1; tentative D call: TRBD1 (6 bases). The CDR3 runs to 14 residues. The germline V gene encodes CDR1 SGHRS and CDR2 YFSETQ. Deletions cut 3 bases from V and 2 bases from J, with 11 bases between. The CDR3 DNA is TGCGCCAGCAGCTCTGTGGACAGCAACACTGAAGCTTTCTTT. This sequence encodes CASSSVDSNTEAFF.

V and J are TRBV5-8 and TRBJ2-2, with a possible D match to TRBD1 (6 bases). Germline CDR1 is SGHTS and CDR2 is YDEGEE. V was cut by 4 bases and J by 0 bases, with 13 bases left in between. The CDR3 length is 16 residues. The chain's CDR3 is CASSAGDTTNTGELFF. The CDR3 DNA follows: TGTGCCAGCAGCGCCGGGGACACCACGAACACCGGGGAGCTGTTTTTT.

The rearrangement joins TRBV2 to TRBJ2-4; possibly TRBD2 for D (6 bases). This CDR3 contains 14 residues. Germline V gene lookup returns CDR1 SNHLY and CDR2 FYNNEI. The V gene lost 4 bases and the J gene lost 9 bases, with 16 bases spanning the gap. CDR3 loop: CASSGSRGGVIQYF. CDR3 nucleotide sequence: TGTGCCAGCAGTGGATCTAGGGGAGGTGTCATTCAGTACTTC. The variable domain in full, completed from reference TRBV2 and TRBJ2-4, reads EPEVTQTPSHQVTQMGQEVILRCVPISNHLYFYWYRQILGQKVEFLVSFYNNEISEKSEIFDDQFSVERPDGSNFTLKIRSTKLEDSAMYFCASSGSRGGVIQYFGAGTRLSVL.

This sequence joins TRBV27 and TRBJ1-1; D not resolved. The V gene's germline CDR1 is MNHEY and CDR2 SMNVEV (reference sequence). This CDR3 spans 11 amino acids. The V gene lost 3 bases and the J gene lost 6 bases, with 5 bases spanning the gap. The CDR3 region is CASSLYAEAFF. The CDR3 nucleotides read TGTGCCAGCAGTTTGTATGCTGAAGCTTTCTTT.

The chain is built from TRBV18 and TRBJ1-6, with a possible D match to TRBD1 (5 bases). Germline CDR1 KGHSH, CDR2 LQKENI. The length of the CDR3 is 14 residues. Trimming shortened V by 6 bases and J by 9 bases, and 15 bases separated the two germline ends. CDR3 in DNA: TGTGCCAGCTCTCACGACAGTGGAGGTTCACCCCTCCACTTT. This gives the protein CASSHDSGGSPLHF.

This chain uses TRBV30 with TRBJ2-3, with D tentatively TRBD1 (5 bases). The CDR3 is made up of 16 amino acids. V lost 5 bases to trimming and J lost 2 bases, with 20 bases between them. Germline assignment: CDR1 GTSNPN and CDR2 SVGIG (reference sequence). The CDR3 DNA reads as TGTGCCTGGCGCGACCTGGGGCAAGGGCACACAGATACGCAGTATTTT. Amino acid sequence: CAWRDLGQGHTDTQYF.

This chain uses TRBV5-1 with TRBJ2-7; D remains ambiguous. The germline V gene encodes CDR1 SGHRS and CDR2 YFSETQ. Trimming left V 2 bases short and J 7 bases short, with 13 bases between. The CDR3 is 13 residues long. This CDR3 is CASSFDAGGEQYF. The CDR3 region has the DNA TGCGCCAGCAGCTTTGACGCCGGTGGGGAGCAGTACTTC. The full variable domain, completed using reference TRBV5-1 and TRBJ2-7, is KAGVTQTPRYLIKTRGQQVTLSCSPISGHRSVSWYQQTPGQGLQFLFEYFSETQRNKGNFPGRFSGRQFSNSRSEMNVSTLELGDSALYLCASSFDAGGEQYFGPGTRLTVT.

V gene TRBV6-6 combines with J gene TRBJ2-7; D unclear. The CDR3 extends over 14 amino acids. In germline, CDR1 is MNHNY, CDR2 SVGAGI (reference sequence). Trimming shortened V by 3 bases and J by 2 bases, and 11 bases separated the two germline ends. The CDR3 DNA follows: TGTGCCAGCAGTTATGGGGATTTGACCTACGAGCAGTACTTC. Protein product: CASSYGDLTYEQYF.

Comment on this clone: A read error may account for a junction end that differs from germline. The V call is TRBV7-7, the J call TRBJ1-6, with D hard to call. Germline V lookup: CDR1 SSHAT, CDR2 FNYEAQ (reference sequence). The CDR3 contains 13 residues. The CDR3 DNA sequence: TGTGCTAGCAGCTTAAACTATAATTCACCCCTCCACTTT. Translation gives CASSLNYNSPLHF.

The chain employs TRBV30 and TRBJ1-5; D is possibly TRBD1 (5 bases). From germline, CDR1 is GTSNPN and CDR2 SVGIG (reference sequence). With 3 bases removed from V and 2 bases from J, the gap between germline ends came to 8 bases. The CDR3 extends over 13 amino acids. CDR3 region: CAWSPGGNQPQHF. The CDR3 DNA is TGTGCCTGGAGCCCGGGGGGCAATCAGCCCCAGCATTTT.

This clone was recorded a few times. The chain employs TRBV7-2 and TRBJ1-1; perhaps TRBD1 as D (6 bases). The CDR3 spans 14 residues. V was clipped by 1 base and J by 4 bases, with 10 bases between them. The germline V gene has CDR1 SGHTA and CDR2 FQGNSA. In nucleotides, the CDR3 is TGTGCCAGCAGCTTAGGGGCCAGGGGCACTGAAGCTTTCTTT. It encodes CASSLGARGTEAFF.

The CDR3 protein is CASSQERGAVSGANVLTF. The CDR3 nucleotides are TGTGCCAGCAGCCAAGAGAGAGGGGCGGTCTCTGGGGCCAACGTCCTGACTTTC. The rearrangement uses TRBV4-2 and TRBJ2-6; D might be TRBD1 or TRBD2, each matching 5 bases. The CDR3 has 18 amino acids. V gave up 0 bases and J gave up 0 bases, with 12 bases separating them. Per germline, CDR1 LGHNA and CDR2 YNFKEQ.

The rearrangement joins TRBV7-8 to TRBJ1-5; no clear D gene. Germline assignment: CDR1 SGHVS and CDR2 FQNEAQ. Trimming removed 0 bases at V and 4 bases at J, with 7 bases between. The CDR3 spans 14 residues. CDR3 DNA sequence: TGTGCCAGCAGCTTAGCGCCGAAAAATCAGCCCCAGCATTTT. Translated, it gives CASSLAPKNQPQHF.

The CDR3 protein is CASSSYNEQFF. CDR3 DNA: TGTGCCAGCAGCTCCTACAATGAGCAGTTCTTC. This chain connects TRBV5-6 to TRBJ2-1; D unclear. Between the trimmed V and J ends, which lost 3 bases and 2 bases, there was a span of 0 bases. The CDR3 has 11 residues. Germline CDR1 is SGHDT and CDR2 is YYEEEE.